This T cell receptor (beta chain) came from a study of cytomegalovirus exposure and HLA in healthy donors. The CDR3 has 14 residues. The germline gives CDR1 MNHNY, CDR2 SVGAGI (reference sequence). V lost 7 bases, J lost 4 bases, and 16 bases lay in between. PCR was performed using 60 Vbeta and 13 Jbeta primers. Repertoires were generated with immunoSEQ multiplex PCR, while TCRdb's copy carries only in-frame clones and drops some. The data show 120,000 to 150,000 clones, 70% to 85% seen once. Of note for this clone: Antigen unknown.

Overall study results and limits: Previous analysis showed most TCR beta V segments were productive about 90% or about 30% of the time. Immune exposure data for these donors was limited to CMV serostatus. Common viral pathogens seemed to be connected with several of the most significant clusters, according to a later analysis.

The receptor was derived from a woman between 40 and 50 years old in good health and CMV-seronegative. The chain recombines TRBV6-6 with TRBJ1-2; weak D call: TRBD1 (5 bases). Input material: PBMCs. CDR3 nucleotides: TGTGCCAGCACCGACCGAAGGGGAAGCTATGGCTACACCTTC. Translating it yields CASTDRRGSYGYTF.